This TCR beta chain originates from a study of T cell responses to AZD1222 COVID-19 vaccine. Overall study results and limits: A rise in Spike-specific TCR breadth and depth followed two AZD1222 doses. Baseline seropositives among AZD1222 recipients totaled only 5 to 7. The donor cohort was predominantly white British with a female majority, and clonal diversity may have been underestimated.

V shed 6 bases and J shed 5 bases, with 16 bases lying between them. This CDR3 region has 14 residues. Germline-derived CDR1 and CDR2 are MNHEY and SMNVEV (reference sequence). This clone appeared once. Its antigen remains unknown. The table came from immunoSEQ multiplex PCR; TCRdb's copy has only in-frame clones and leaves some out. The repertoire holds about 55,000 clones, with around 84% as singletons. This receptor was identified in an adult in good health. Specimen: peripheral blood, collected on day 0 of AZD1222 vaccination. The chain links TRBV27 to TRBJ1-2; D is ambiguous. The CDR3 DNA reads TGTGCCAGCAGAGAAGAAGACTCTCAGTATGGCTACACCTTC. Amino acid sequence: CASREEDSQYGYTF.